The rows below give T cell receptor beta chains drawn from one sample of a study of CD8 T cells in Susac syndrome. TCRdb fed the immunoSEQ multiplex PCR reads into MiXCR, producing one record per CDR3 protein. The sample lists tens of thousands of distinct CDR3 sequences; about 95% were seen once. The specimen sequenced was CD8+ T cells from PBMCs. Receptor source: a human donor with Susac syndrome. Each CDR3 is given with its conserved first and last residue. The D gene is left open where the match is weak. Not all rows give a size; the values are once, few, many and, for expanded clones, a class.

>-|TRBV4-1|-|TRBJ2-3
TGCGCCAGCAGCCTAAAGGGGCCGAATAGTTGGGGGAACCCAGATACGCAGTATTTT
CASSLKGPNSWGNPDTQYF
>-|TRBV7-2|-|TRBJ2-7
TGTGCCAGCAGCTTAGGCCGAACTTACTACGAGCAGTACTTC
CASSLGRTYYEQYF
>-|TRBV20-1|TRBD1|TRBJ2-5
TGCAGTGCTAGTCCTGGACAGGGGAGAGGGACCCAGTACTTC
CSASPGQGRGTQYF
>-|TRBV19|-|TRBJ1-5
TGTGCCAGTAGTATAGCAGGGAACAATCAGCCCCAGCATTTT
CASSIAGNNQPQHF
>-|TRBV12-3/TRBV12-4|-|TRBJ1-5
TGTGCCAGCAGTATGGCAGCTAATCAGCCCCAGCATTTT
CASSMAANQPQHF
>-|TRBV12-3/TRBV12-4|-|TRBJ2-5
TGTGCCAGCAGTTTAGGGGTAGGACTGGCAGAGACCCAGTACTTC
CASSLGVGLAETQYF
>-|TRBV30|TRBD2|TRBJ2-7
TGTGCCTGGAGTGTACCGGGGGGGTTAGCGGGCGAGCAGTACTTC
CAWSVPGGLAGEQYF
>-|TRBV4-1|-|TRBJ2-3
TGCGCCAGCAGCCAAGACCTCTTCAGGACAGATACGCAGTATTTT
CASSQDLFRTDTQYF
>-|TRBV29-1|TRBD1|TRBJ1-1
TGCAGCGTTACAGGGGCAGGGGCCATGAACACTGAAGCTTTCTTT
CSVTGAGAMNTEAFF
>-|TRBV4-1|-|TRBJ2-2
TGCGCCAGCAGCCAAGCCGATAGGACCGGGGAGCTGTTTTTT
CASSQADRTGELFF
>-|TRBV19|-|TRBJ2-3
TGTGCCAGTAGTGTTCCACCAGGGGCTGATGCAGATACGCAGTATTTT
CASSVPPGADADTQYF
>-|TRBV6-4|-|TRBJ2-3
TGTGCCAGCCTAGACGGGGCTTTGGATACGCAGTATTTT
CASLDGALDTQYF
>-|TRBV6-5|-|TRBJ2-1
TGTGCCAGCTCCAGGGGCTACAATGAGCAGTTCTTC
CASSRGYNEQFF
>-|TRBV25-1|TRBD1|TRBJ2-1
TGTGCCAGTGACAGGGCGAATGAGCAGTTCTTC
CASDRANEQFF
>-|TRBV7-9|-|TRBJ2-6
TGTGCCAGCAGCCCTTCTGGGGCCAACGTCCTGACTTTC
CASSPSGANVLTF
>-|TRBV20-1|TRBD2|TRBJ2-7
TGCAGTGCCCCAACGACTAGCTTCCACGAGCAGTACTTC
CSAPTTSFHEQYF
>-|TRBV10-3|TRBD1|TRBJ1-2
TGTGCCATCACCTGGGACAGCGCCGAAGCTAACTATGGCTACACCTTC
CAITWDSAEANYGYTF
>once|TRBV30|-|TRBJ1-1
TGTGCCTGGATCCCCAAGCTCACTGAAGCTTTCTTT
CAWIPKLTEAFF
>-|TRBV28|-|TRBJ2-4
TGTGCCAGCAGTTTATTGGGGGCCAAAAACATTCAGTACTTC
CASSLLGAKNIQYF
>-|TRBV27|-|TRBJ1-2
TGTGCCAGTTTAGACGGACTTTATGGCTACACCTTC
CASLDGLYGYTF
>-|TRBV20-1|TRBD2|TRBJ2-1
TGCAGTGCTAGCAGTCCGGGGGGGCTTTCCTACAATGAGCAGTTCTTC
CSASSPGGLSYNEQFF
>-|TRBV20-1|-|TRBJ1-2
TGCAGTGCTAGAGAGATTAACTATGGCTACACCTTC
CSAREINYGYTF
>-|TRBV30|-|TRBJ1-2
TGTGCCTGCATGTACCCCGACAGCCTTTATGGCTACACCTTC
CACMYPDSLYGYTF
>-|TRBV20-1|TRBD1|TRBJ1-2
TGCAGTACTACAGGGGGGGAGTATGGCTACACCTTC
CSTTGGEYGYTF
>-|TRBV27|-|TRBJ2-1
TGTGCCAGCAGTACCCGGACAGACTATGTCTACAATGAGCAGTTCTTC
CASSTRTDYVYNEQFF
>once|TRBV9|-|TRBJ1-6
TGTGCCAGCAGCGTCAGCGTTCAAGTAAATTCACCCCTCCACTTT
CASSVSVQVNSPLHF
>-|TRBV5-4|-|TRBJ1-2
TGTGCCAGCAGCTTGCGGTGGGGAGCGTATGGCTACACCTTC
CASSLRWGAYGYTF
>once|TRBV5-1|-|TRBJ2-3
TGCGCCAGCAGCTTGGCCGCGCTGGGGTGGTGGACAGATACGCAGTATTTT
CASSLAALGWWTDTQYF
>-|TRBV20-1|-|TRBJ2-5
TGCAGTGCTCACGGGGCAGAAGAGACCCAGTACTTC
CSAHGAEETQYF
>-|TRBV3-1|-|TRBJ2-3
TGTGCCAGCAGCCAATCCCGGGGGACAGATACGCAGTATTTT
CASSQSRGTDTQYF
>-|TRBV20-1|-|TRBJ1-2
TGCAGTGCTAGAGGAGGCTACACCTTC
CSARGGYTF
>-|TRBV4-1|-|TRBJ1-6
TGCGCCAGCACCCATGGTGGCACCTATAATTCACCCCTCCACTTT
CASTHGGTYNSPLHF
>-|TRBV24-1|TRBD1|TRBJ1-5
TGTGCCACCAGTGATTTATCCTCGGACAGGGGGGAGCCCCAGCATTTT
CATSDLSSDRGEPQHF
>-|TRBV30|-|TRBJ1-2
TGTGCCTGGTCGGACGGCTCCAGCTTCTATGGCTACACCTTC
CAWSDGSSFYGYTF
>once|TRBV2|TRBD1|TRBJ1-5
TGTGCCAGCAGTCCCAGGACAGGGGCCCAGCCCCAGCATTTT
CASSPRTGAQPQHF
>-|TRBV27|-|TRBJ1-2
TGTGCCAGCATGGGAGGGACTACCTATGGCTACACCTTC
CASMGGTTYGYTF
>-|TRBV5-1|TRBD2|TRBJ2-5
TGCGCCAGCAGCTTGGTCCCCCCTCGACTAGCGGGGGATCAAGAGACCCAGTACTTC
CASSLVPPRLAGDQETQYF
>-|TRBV5-1|-|TRBJ2-5
TGCGCCAGCAGTTCGGGGGTCGGGGAGACCCAGTACTTC
CASSSGVGETQYF
>-|TRBV27|TRBD1|TRBJ1-1
TGTGCCAGCAGTGACAGGGCGGGAGACACTGAAGCTTTCTTT
CASSDRAGDTEAFF
>-|TRBV15|TRBD1|TRBJ1-1
TGTGCCACCAGCAGAGCCTCCGGGACAGCTGAAGCTTTCTTT
CATSRASGTAEAFF
>-|TRBV27|TRBD1|TRBJ1-2
TGTGCCAGCAGTTTACAGGGGGTCTACGACGATGGCTACACCTTC
CASSLQGVYDDGYTF
>-|TRBV5-6|-|TRBJ2-5
TGTGCCAGCAGGGGGGCCGGAGAGACCCAGTACTTC
CASRGAGETQYF
>once|TRBV18|-|TRBJ1-1
TGTGCCAGCTCACCGGTTCAGGGAAAGGGGAACACTGAAGCTTTCTTT
CASSPVQGKGNTEAFF
>-|TRBV4-3|TRBD1|TRBJ1-4
TGCGCCAGCAGCCCGGGACAGGGACTTCGAGAAAAACTGTTTTTT
CASSPGQGLREKLFF
>once|TRBV7-6|-|TRBJ2-7
TGTGCCAGCCTCGTGGGGGACGCCTCTCCCGAGCAGTACTTC
CASLVGDASPEQYF
>-|TRBV4-1|-|TRBJ2-7
TGCGCCAGCAGCCACCCGGGACTGATCTCCTACGAGCAGTACTTC
CASSHPGLISYEQYF